These 9 T cell receptor beta chains were all obtained from the same sample, sequenced in a study of molecular identifiers for immune sequencing clone quantification. TCRdb re-called the PCR reads through MiXCR, storing one row per CDR3 protein. This sample has hundreds of thousands of distinct CDR3 sequences, with roughly 25% found just once. The sequenced sample consisted of naive CD8+ T cells from blood, with Jurkat cell RNA spiked in. Sample subset: FACS-sorted CD8+CD4-CCR7+CD45RA+ naive T cells. The source of these receptors is a human donor in good health. Some libraries in this study had Jurkat cell RNA spiked in.

As regards this clonotype: At one end, the junction sequence differs from germline, possibly due to a read error. This rearrangement joins TRBV12-3 or TRBV12-4 to TRBJ1-1; TRBD1 matches at 8 bases. CDR3 length: 15 amino acids. CDR3 residues: CASAQSGGLNTEAVF. Here the CDR3 DNA reads TGTGCCAGCGCGCAATCAGGGGGCTTGAACACTGAAGCTGTCTTT.

This clonotype has more than one count but fewer than ten. V and J are TRBV6-6 and TRBJ2-7, with 7 bases lining up with TRBD1. Germline lookup yields CDR1 MNHNY and CDR2 SVGAGI (reference sequence). CDR3 size: 14 residues. Losses at the gene ends were 6 bases for V and 5 bases for J; bases not matched to a gene: 10. CDR3: CASRGDSALNEQYF. CDR3 coding DNA: TGTGCCAGCAGGGGGGACAGTGCCTTAAACGAGCAGTACTTC.

With regard to this clonotype: A much larger clone sits a single nucleotide away, making a read error possible. The genes are TRBV7-2 and TRBJ1-6, with 7 nucleotides matching TRBD1. The CDR3 extends over 19 amino acids. V lost 1 base to trimming and J lost 0 bases; unmatched junction nucleotides: 9. Germline V gene data show CDR1 as SGHTA and CDR2 as FQGNSA. The DNA for the CDR3 is TGTGCCAGCAGCTTAGGAGGTGTGACAGGGATCTCCTATAATTCACCCCTCCACTTT. Translation: CASSLGGVTGISYNSPLHF. The full variable domain, rest sourced from reference TRBV7-2 and TRBJ1-6, is GAGVSQSPSNKVTEKGKDVELRCDPISGHTALYWYRQSLGQGLEFLIYFQGNSAPDKSGLPSDRFSAERTGGSVSTLTIQRTQQEDSAVYLCASSLGGVTGISYNSPLHFGNGTRLTVT.

The table lists this clonotype with a few counts. The V gene is TRBV28, the J gene TRBJ1-1, with 10 nucleotides matching TRBD1. Germline-derived CDR1 and CDR2 are MDHEN and SYDVKM. The CDR3 has 15 residues. The V and J ends lost 1 base and 10 bases, in that order; junction bases with no gene match: 9. This CDR3 is CASSLSMTGGSGAFF. The DNA for the CDR3 is TGTGCCAGCAGTTTATCTATGACAGGGGGCTCTGGAGCTTTCTTT.

This clonotype was seen more than once but under ten times. The chain couples TRBV6-5 to TRBJ1-2, with 8 nucleotides matching TRBD1. V lost 7 bases and J lost 2; bases outside the gene matches: 6. Germline V lookup: CDR1 MNHEY, CDR2 SVGAGI. The CDR3 runs to 14 residues. The CDR3, as DNA: TGTGCCAGCATCGGACAGGGAAACAACTATGGCTACACCTTC. Amino acid sequence: CASIGQGNNYGYTF.

This chain joins TRBV6-2 or TRBV6-3 and TRBJ1-4, with 7 positions matching TRBD1. This CDR3 has 17 amino acids. CDR1 is MNHEY, CDR2 SVGEGT, per germline. V dropped 5 bases and J dropped 0; count of bases not matched to a gene: 9. CDR3 amino acids: CASSAMEGTATNEKLFF. The DNA of the CDR3 is TGTGCCAGCAGTGCCATGGAAGGGACAGCAACTAATGAAAAACTGTTTTTT.

As regards this clonotype: A much larger clone differs by one base, so this may be a read error. This rearrangement joins TRBV7-2 to TRBJ2-5; 7 positions agree with TRBD2. V was pared by 0 bases and J by 5 bases, with 9 bases of the junction left unmatched. The CDR3 loop spans 16 amino acids. Germline V gene sequence: CDR1 SGHTA, CDR2 FQGNSA. CDR3 protein: CASSLARAGAAETQYF. CDR3 coding DNA: TGTGCCAGCAGCTTAGCCAGGGCGGGAGCTGCGGAGACCCAGTACTTC.

The chain joins TRBV11-2 to TRBJ2-5; no clear D. Germline CDR1 and CDR2: SGHAT and FQNNGV. The CDR3 length is 15 residues. Trimming removed 3 bases at V and 4 bases at J, with 15 bases between. This CDR3 reads CASSLAGWYSETQYF. In nucleotides, the CDR3 is TGTGCCAGCAGCTTGGCAGGATGGTACTCAGAGACCCAGTACTTC.

This clonotype was seen just once. A much larger clone lies a single base off, so this may be a read error. The chain couples TRBV20-1 to TRBJ2-7; 11 positions match TRBD1. The germline V gene has CDR1 DFQATT and CDR2 SNEGSKA (reference sequence). CDR3 length: 13 amino acids. The CDR3 nucleotides read TGCAGTGCTCTGGACAGGGGGCAATACGAGCCGTACTTC. It encodes CSALDRGQYEPYF.